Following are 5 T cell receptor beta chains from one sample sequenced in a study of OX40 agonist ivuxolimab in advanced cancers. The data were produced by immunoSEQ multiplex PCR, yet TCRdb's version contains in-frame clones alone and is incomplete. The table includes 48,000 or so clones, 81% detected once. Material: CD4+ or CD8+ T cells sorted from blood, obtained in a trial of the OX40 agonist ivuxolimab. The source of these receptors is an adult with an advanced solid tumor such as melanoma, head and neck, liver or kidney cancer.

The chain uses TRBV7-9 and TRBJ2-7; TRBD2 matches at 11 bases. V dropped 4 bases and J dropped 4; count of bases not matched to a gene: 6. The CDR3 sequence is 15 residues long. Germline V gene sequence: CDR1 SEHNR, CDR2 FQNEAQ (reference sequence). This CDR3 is CASSSTTSGSYEQYF. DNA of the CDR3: TGTGCCAGCAGCTCGACCACTAGCGGGAGTTACGAGCAGTACTTC.

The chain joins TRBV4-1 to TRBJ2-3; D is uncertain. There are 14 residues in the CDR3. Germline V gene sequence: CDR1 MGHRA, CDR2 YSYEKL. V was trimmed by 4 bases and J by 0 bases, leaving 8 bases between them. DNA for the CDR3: TGCGCCAGCAGCCCCGGCCGTAGCACAGATACGCAGTATTTT. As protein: CASSPGRSTDTQYF.

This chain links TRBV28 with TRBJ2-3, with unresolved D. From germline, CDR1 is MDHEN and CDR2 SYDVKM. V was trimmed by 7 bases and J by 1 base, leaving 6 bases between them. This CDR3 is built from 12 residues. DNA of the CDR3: TGTGCCAGCAACCGGGGCACAGATACGCAGTATTTT. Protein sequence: CASNRGTDTQYF.

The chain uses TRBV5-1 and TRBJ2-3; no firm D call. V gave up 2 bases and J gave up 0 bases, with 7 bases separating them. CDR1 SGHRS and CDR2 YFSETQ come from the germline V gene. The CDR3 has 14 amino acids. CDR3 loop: CASSLGESTDTQYF. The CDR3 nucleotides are TGCGCCAGCAGCTTAGGAGAAAGCACAGATACGCAGTATTTT. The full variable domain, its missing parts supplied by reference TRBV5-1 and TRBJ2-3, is KAGVTQTPRYLIKTRGQQVTLSCSPISGHRSVSWYQQTPGQGLQFLFEYFSETQRNKGNFPGRFSGRQFSNSRSEMNVSTLELGDSALYLCASSLGESTDTQYFGPGTRLTVL.

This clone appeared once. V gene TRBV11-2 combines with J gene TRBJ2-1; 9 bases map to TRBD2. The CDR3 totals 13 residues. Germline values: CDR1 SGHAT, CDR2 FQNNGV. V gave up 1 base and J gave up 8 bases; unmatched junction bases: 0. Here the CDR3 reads CASSLGLADEQFF. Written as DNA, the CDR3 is TGTGCCAGCAGCTTAGGACTAGCGGATGAGCAGTTCTTC.